One T cell receptor (beta chain) is described in this entry. The antigen is unknown. The data are from a study of chemoradiotherapy in HPV16-positive cancers. The study, taken as a whole, reports: Only two HPV16-positive patients supplied the functional HPV-specificity definition. Better recurrence-free survival went with HPV-responsive T-cell expansion in HPV16-positive patients.

The V segment lost 4 bases and the J segment 7 bases; nucleotides outside the gene matches: 9. This CDR3 has 15 residues. Germline values: CDR1 SGHVS, CDR2 FQNEAQ. Repertoires were sampled repeatedly during chemoradiotherapy. The data were produced by immunoSEQ multiplex PCR, yet TCRdb's version contains in-frame clones alone and is incomplete. The sample lists 20,000 to 25,000 clones, more than 70% seen once, with roughly 2.3% in the top ten. This chain links TRBV7-8 with TRBJ1-5; 8 bases agree with TRBD1. The sequencing used blood, collected from a patient who underwent chemoradiotherapy. This TCR derives from a human donor with HPV-associated anogenital cancer. CDR3 coding DNA: TGTGCCAGCAGCTCCGGACAGGGCTTAAGACAGCCCCAGCATTTT. Its translation: CASSSGQGLRQPQHF.